The 5 T cell receptor beta chains below were found in one sample sequenced in a study of OX40 agonist ivuxolimab in advanced cancers. Assay used: immunoSEQ multiplex PCR; TCRdb lists only in-frame clones, some missing. The table shows around 110,000 clones, with 90% occurring only once. The source material was CD4+ or CD8+ T cells sorted from blood, sampled in a trial of the OX40 agonist ivuxolimab. Every receptor here comes from an adult with an advanced solid tumor such as melanoma, head and neck, liver or kidney cancer.

The chain joins TRBV5-1 to TRBJ2-7, with D possibly being TRBD1 (6 bases). This CDR3 comprises 11 residues. V gave up 5 bases and J gave up 6 bases, with 9 bases separating them. Per germline, CDR1 SGHRS and CDR2 YFSETQ. CDR3 DNA: TGCGCCAGCAGGAAACAGGGCGAGCAGTACTTC. This codes for CASRKQGEQYF.

This clone was detected only once. The V and J genes are TRBV28 and TRBJ1-4, with unresolved D. Germline V gene sequence: CDR1 MDHEN, CDR2 SYDVKM. V was cut by 8 bases and J by 3 bases, with 13 bases left in between. The CDR3 length is 14 residues. CDR3 DNA: TGTGCCAGCCGGCGGGGAGGAGCTAATGAAAAACTGTTTTTT. Translation: CASRRGGANEKLFF.

In DNA, the CDR3 is TGTGCCAGCAGCTTTGAAAGGGCGTACGAGCAGTACTTC. It is translated as CASSFERAYEQYF. The chain is built from TRBV5-6 and TRBJ2-7; no definite D call. The germline V gene encodes CDR1 SGHDT and CDR2 YYEEEE. V lost 2 bases to trimming and J lost 4 bases, with 10 bases between them. This CDR3 is built from 13 residues.

The chain carries TRBV7-2 and TRBJ2-1; unclear D gene. Germline-derived CDR1 and CDR2 are SGHTA and FQGNSA. The ends were cut back, 1 base at V and 6 bases at J, with 7 bases in the middle. The length of the CDR3 is 13 residues. In nucleotides, the CDR3 is TGTGCCAGCAGCTTAGGACGTGTCAATGAGCAGTTCTTC. Amino acid sequence: CASSLGRVNEQFF.

The chain couples TRBV21-1 to TRBJ2-7. TRBV21-1 counts as a pseudogene. The CDR3 extends over 13 amino acids. CDR3 residues: CASSNGRTYEQYF. The CDR3 DNA follows: TGTGCCAGCAGCAATGGAAGAACCTACGAGCAGTACTTC.